Listed here are 5 T cell receptor beta chains from one sample, sequenced in a study of blood T cell repertoires in COVID-19. Measured with immunoSEQ multiplex PCR; TCRdb has only the in-frame clones, and not every one. In the table there are some 200,000 clones, around 86% of which are singletons. The material sequenced was peripheral blood. The receptors shown here come from a man older than 75 with acute or convalescent COVID-19.

The V and J genes are TRBV24-1 and TRBJ1-2, with 8 bases lining up with TRBD1. Trimming cost V 7 bases and J 7 bases; bases outside gene matches: 4. Germline CDR1 and CDR2: KGHDR and SFDVKD. This CDR3 region has 12 residues. CDR3 sequence reads: CATSLTGVGYTF. The CDR3 nucleotides are TGTGCCACCAGCTTGACAGGGGTTGGCTACACCTTC.

This rearrangement joins TRBV10-1 to TRBJ2-2, with unresolved D. The germline gives CDR1 WNHNN, CDR2 SYGVQD (reference sequence). The CDR3 sequence is 13 residues long. The V gene lost 5 bases and the J gene lost 0 bases, with 4 bases spanning the gap. CDR3 sequence: CASSRSNTGELFF. The CDR3 bases are TGCGCCAGCAGTCGGTCGAACACCGGGGAGCTGTTTTTT.

V is TRBV3-1 (or the pseudogene TRBV3-2) and J is TRBJ1-4; the D gene is possibly TRBD1 (5 bases). The V end was cut by 6 bases, the J end by 10 bases, with 24 bases between. The CDR3 length is 16 residues. CDR1 is LGHDT and CDR2 is YNNKEL in the germline V gene (reference sequence). The CDR3 reads CASSLPQAGPLGKLFF. CDR3 DNA: TGTGCCAGCAGTCTTCCTCAGGCAGGGCCCCTGGGAAAACTGTTTTTT.

The V and J genes are TRBV27 and TRBJ1-5; 7 positions agree with TRBD1. V shed 5 bases and J 4 bases; nucleotides not matched to a gene: 8. Germline CDR1 is MNHEY and CDR2 is SMNVEV (reference sequence). The CDR3 extends over 15 amino acids. CDR3 nucleotide sequence: TGTGCCAGCAGTCTCAAGACAGGGCCAAATCAGCCCCAGCATTTT. Translated: CASSLKTGPNQPQHF.

V gene TRBV30 combines with J gene TRBJ2-1; D call uncertain. The CDR3 has 12 amino acids. Trimming pared 3 bases from V and 14 bases from J, leaving 17 bases between. In germline, CDR1 is GTSNPN, CDR2 SVGIG (reference sequence). The CDR3 DNA reads TGTGCCTGGAGGCCAACCCTGGGCTTGGAGTTCTTC. Translation gives CAWRPTLGLEFF. The entire variable domain, with the rest obtained from reference TRBV30 and TRBJ2-1, is as follows: SQTIHQWPATLVQPVGSPLSLECTVEGTSNPNLYWYRQAAGRGLQLLFYSVGIGQISSEVPQNLSASRPQDRQFILSSKKLLLSDSGFYLCAWRPTLGLEFFGPGTRLTVL.